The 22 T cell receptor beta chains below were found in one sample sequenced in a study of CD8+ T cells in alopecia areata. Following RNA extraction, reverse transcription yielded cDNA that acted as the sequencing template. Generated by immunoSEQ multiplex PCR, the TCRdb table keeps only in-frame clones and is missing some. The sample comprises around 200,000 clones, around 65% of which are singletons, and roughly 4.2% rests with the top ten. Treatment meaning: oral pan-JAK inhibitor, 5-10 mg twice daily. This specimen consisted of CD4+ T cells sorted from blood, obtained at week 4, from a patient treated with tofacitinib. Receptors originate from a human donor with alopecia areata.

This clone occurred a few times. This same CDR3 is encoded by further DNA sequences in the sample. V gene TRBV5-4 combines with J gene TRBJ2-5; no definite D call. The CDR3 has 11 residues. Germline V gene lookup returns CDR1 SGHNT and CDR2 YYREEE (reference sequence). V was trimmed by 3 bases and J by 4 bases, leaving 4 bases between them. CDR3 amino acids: CASSSRETQYF. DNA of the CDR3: TGTGCCAGCAGCTCGAGAGAGACCCAGTACTTC.

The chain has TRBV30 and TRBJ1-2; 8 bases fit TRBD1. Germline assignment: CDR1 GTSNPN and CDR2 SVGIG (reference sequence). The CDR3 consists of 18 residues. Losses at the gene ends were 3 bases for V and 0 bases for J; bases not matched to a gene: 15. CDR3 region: CAWSDLRDRMKANYGYTF. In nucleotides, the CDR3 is TGTGCCTGGAGCGACCTCCGGGACAGGATGAAAGCTAACTATGGCTACACCTTC.

The CDR3 protein is CAWAGSRNQPQHF. The CDR3 nucleotides are TGTGCCTGGGCCGGGTCCCGCAATCAGCCCCAGCATTTT. The V gene is TRBV30, the J gene TRBJ1-5; D is ambiguous. V lost 5 bases and J 2 bases, leaving 10 bases between the germline ends. CDR1 is GTSNPN and CDR2 is SVGIG in the germline V gene (reference sequence). The CDR3 length is 13 residues.

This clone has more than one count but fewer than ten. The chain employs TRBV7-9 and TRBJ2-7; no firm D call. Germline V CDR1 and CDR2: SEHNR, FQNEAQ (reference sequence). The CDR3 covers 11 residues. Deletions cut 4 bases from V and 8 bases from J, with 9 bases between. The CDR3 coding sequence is TGTGCCAGCAGCTCACAAATACAGCAGTACTTC. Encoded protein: CASSSQIQQYF.

The CDR3 DNA sequence: TGTGCCAGCGGGTGGGGACAGGGTTTCGATGAGCAGTTCTTC. Translating it yields CASGWGQGFDEQFF. The chain carries TRBV2 and TRBJ2-1; 9 bases fit TRBD1. In germline, CDR1 is SNHLY, CDR2 FYNNEI. After removal of 8 bases from V and 8 bases from J, the junction contained 10 bases not matched to a gene. This CDR3 has 14 amino acids.

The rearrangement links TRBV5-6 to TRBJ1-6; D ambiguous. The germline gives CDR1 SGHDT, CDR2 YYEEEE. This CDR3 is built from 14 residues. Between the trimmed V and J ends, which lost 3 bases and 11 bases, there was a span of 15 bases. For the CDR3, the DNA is TGTGCCAGCAGCTCCAGGCAGTTGTGGGCACCCCTCCACTTT. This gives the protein CASSSRQLWAPLHF.

The DNA for the CDR3 is TGTGCCAGTAGCCCGATGGGACATGGCTACACCTTC. Its protein product is CASSPMGHGYTF. V and J are TRBV19 and TRBJ1-2, with D possibly TRBD1 on 5 matching bases. V gave up 6 bases and J gave up 6 bases, with 11 bases separating them. Germline CDR1 LNHDA, CDR2 SQIVND (reference sequence). There are 12 residues in the CDR3.

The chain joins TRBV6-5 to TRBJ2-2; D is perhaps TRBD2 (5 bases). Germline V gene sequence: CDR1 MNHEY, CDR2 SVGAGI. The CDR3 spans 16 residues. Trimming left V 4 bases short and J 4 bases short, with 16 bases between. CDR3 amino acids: CASSFRWVGGTGELFF. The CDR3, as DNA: TGTGCCAGCAGTTTCCGCTGGGTTGGAGGCACCGGGGAGCTGTTTTTT.

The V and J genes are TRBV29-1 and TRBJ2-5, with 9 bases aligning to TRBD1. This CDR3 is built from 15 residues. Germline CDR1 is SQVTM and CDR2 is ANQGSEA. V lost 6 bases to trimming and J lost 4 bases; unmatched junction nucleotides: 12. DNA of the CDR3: TGCAGCGTCTTTCCGGGACAGGGAATTCGAGAGACCCAGTACTTC. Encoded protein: CSVFPGQGIRETQYF.

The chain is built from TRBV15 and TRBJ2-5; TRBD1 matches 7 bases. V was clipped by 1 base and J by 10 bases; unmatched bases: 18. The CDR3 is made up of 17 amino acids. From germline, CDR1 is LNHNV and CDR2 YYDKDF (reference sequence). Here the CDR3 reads CATSRGRDRAYVVDQYF. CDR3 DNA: TGTGCCACCAGCAGAGGACGAGACAGGGCCTATGTGGTGGACCAGTACTTC.

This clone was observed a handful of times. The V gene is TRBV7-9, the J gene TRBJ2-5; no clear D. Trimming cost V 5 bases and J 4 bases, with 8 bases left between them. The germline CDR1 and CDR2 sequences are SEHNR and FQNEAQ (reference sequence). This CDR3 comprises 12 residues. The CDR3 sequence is CASSPSAETQYF. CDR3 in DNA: TGTGCCAGCAGCCCCTCGGCAGAGACCCAGTACTTC. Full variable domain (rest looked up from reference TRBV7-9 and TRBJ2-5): DTGVSQNPRHKITKRGQNVTFRCDPISEHNRLYWYRQTLGQGPEFLTYFQNEAQLEKSRLLSDRFSAERPKGSFSTLEIQRTEQGDSAMYLCASSPSAETQYFGPGTRLLVL.

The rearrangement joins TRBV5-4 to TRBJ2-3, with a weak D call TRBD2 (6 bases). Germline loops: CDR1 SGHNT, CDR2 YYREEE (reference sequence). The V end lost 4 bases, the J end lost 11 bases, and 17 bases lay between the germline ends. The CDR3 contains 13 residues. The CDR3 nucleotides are TGTGCCAGCAGCCCGACGCCGGCGGGGAGGCAGTATTTT. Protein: CASSPTPAGRQYF.

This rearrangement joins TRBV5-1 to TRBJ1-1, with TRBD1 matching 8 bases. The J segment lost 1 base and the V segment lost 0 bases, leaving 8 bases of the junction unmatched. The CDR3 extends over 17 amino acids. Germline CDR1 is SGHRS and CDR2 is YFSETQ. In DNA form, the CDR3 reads TGCGCCAGCAGCTTGGGAGCAGGGGGCTTGCCGAACACTGAAGCTTTCTTT. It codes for CASSLGAGGLPNTEAFF.

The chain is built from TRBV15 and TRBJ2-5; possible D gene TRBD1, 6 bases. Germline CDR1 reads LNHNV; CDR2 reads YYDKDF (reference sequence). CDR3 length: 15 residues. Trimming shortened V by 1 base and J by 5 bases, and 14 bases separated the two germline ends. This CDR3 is CATSRARGSTETQYF. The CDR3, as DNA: TGTGCCACCAGCAGAGCCAGGGGATCAACGGAGACCCAGTACTTC.

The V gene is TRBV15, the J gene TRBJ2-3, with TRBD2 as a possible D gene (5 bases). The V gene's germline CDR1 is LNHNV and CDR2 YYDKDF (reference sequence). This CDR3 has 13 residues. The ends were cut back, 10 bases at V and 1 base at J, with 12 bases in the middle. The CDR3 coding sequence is TGTGCCAGCCGGGGTAGCGGCACAGATACGCAGTATTTT. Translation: CASRGSGTDTQYF. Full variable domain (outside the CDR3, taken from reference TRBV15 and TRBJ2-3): DAMVIQNPRYQVTQFGKPVTLSCSQTLNHNVMYWYQQKSSQAPKLLFHYYDKDFNNEADTPDNFQSRRPNTSFCFLDIRSPGLGDTAMYLCASRGSGTDTQYFGPGTRLTVL.

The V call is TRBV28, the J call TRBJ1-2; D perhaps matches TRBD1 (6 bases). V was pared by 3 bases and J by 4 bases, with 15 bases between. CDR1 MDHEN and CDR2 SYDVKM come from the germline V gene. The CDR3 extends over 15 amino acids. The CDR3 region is CASSFPPGASYGYTF. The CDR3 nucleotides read TGTGCCAGCAGTTTTCCCCCGGGGGCCAGCTATGGCTACACCTTC.

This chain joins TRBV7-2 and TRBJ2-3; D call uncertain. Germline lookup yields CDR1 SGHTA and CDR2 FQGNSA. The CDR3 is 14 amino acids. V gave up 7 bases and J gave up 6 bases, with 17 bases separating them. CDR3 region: CASTPHPLGDTQYF. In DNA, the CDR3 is TGTGCCAGCACCCCGCACCCCCTTGGGGATACGCAGTATTTT.

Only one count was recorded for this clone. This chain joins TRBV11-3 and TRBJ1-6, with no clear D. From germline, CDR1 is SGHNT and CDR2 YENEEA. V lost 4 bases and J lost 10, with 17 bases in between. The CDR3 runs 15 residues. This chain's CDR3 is CASSSQPRSLSPLHF. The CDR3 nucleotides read TGTGCCAGCAGCTCACAACCAAGGAGTCTATCACCCCTCCACTTT.

The CDR3: CAWRLGTAPTGYTF. Written as DNA, the CDR3 is TGTGCCTGGAGGCTCGGGACAGCCCCCACCGGCTACACCTTC. V is TRBV30 and J is TRBJ1-2; 7 bases are a match to TRBD1. The CDR3 is made up of 14 amino acids. CDR1 is GTSNPN, CDR2 SVGIG, per germline (reference sequence). Trimming removed 3 bases from V and 8 bases from J; junction bases left unmatched: 12.

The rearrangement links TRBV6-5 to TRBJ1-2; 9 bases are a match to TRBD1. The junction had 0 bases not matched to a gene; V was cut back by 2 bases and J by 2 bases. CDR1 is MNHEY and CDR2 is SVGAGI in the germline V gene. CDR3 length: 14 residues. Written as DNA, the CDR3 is TGTGCCAGCAGTTACGGACAGGGGAACTATGGCTACACCTTC. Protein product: CASSYGQGNYGYTF.

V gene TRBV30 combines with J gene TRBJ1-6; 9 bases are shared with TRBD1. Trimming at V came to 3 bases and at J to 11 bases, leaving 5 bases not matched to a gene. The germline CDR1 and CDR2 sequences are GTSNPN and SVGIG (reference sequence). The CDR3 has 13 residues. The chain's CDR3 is CAWRDRGFTPLHF. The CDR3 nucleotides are TGTGCCTGGAGGGACAGGGGCTTTACACCCCTCCACTTT.

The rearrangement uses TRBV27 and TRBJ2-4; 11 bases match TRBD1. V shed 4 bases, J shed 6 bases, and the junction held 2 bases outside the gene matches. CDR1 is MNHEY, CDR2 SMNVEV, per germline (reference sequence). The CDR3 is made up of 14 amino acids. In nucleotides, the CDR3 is TGTGCCAGCAGTTCGGGACAGGGGGGAAACATTCAGTACTTC. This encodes CASSSGQGGNIQYF.